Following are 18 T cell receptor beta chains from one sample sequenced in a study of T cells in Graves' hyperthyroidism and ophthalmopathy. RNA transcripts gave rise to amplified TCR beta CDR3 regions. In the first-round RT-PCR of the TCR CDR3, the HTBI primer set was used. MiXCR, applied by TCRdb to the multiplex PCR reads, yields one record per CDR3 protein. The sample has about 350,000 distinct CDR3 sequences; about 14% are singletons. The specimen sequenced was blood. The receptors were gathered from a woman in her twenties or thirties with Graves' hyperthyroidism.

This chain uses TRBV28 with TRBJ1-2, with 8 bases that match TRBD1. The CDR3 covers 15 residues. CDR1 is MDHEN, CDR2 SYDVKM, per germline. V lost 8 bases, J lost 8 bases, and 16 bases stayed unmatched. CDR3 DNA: TGTGCCAGCCCTACCGCCTCGACAGGGGAAAGAGGCTACACCTTC. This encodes CASPTASTGERGYTF.

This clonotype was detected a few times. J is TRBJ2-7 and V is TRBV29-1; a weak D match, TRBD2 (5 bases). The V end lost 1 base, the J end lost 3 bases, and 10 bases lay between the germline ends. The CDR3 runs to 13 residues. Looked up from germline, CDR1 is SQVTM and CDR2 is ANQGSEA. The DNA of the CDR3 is TGCAGCGTTGAAGGTGAGGGAAACTACGAGCAGTACTTC. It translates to CSVEGEGNYEQYF.

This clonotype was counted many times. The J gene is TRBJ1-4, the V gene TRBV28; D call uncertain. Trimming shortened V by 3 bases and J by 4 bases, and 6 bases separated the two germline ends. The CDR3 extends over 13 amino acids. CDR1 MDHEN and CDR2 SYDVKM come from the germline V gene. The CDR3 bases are TGTGCCAGCAGTTTCTTCGGTAATGAAAAACTGTTTTTT. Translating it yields CASSFFGNEKLFF.

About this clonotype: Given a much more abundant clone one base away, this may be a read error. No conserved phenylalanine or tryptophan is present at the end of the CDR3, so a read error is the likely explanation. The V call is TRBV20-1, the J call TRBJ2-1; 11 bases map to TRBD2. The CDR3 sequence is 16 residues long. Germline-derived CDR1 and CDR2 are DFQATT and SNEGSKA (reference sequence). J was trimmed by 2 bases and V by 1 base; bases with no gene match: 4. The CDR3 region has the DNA TGCAGTGCTAGAGGCTTGGGACTAGCGGCCTACAATGAGCAGTTCCTC. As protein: CSARGLGLAAYNEQFL.

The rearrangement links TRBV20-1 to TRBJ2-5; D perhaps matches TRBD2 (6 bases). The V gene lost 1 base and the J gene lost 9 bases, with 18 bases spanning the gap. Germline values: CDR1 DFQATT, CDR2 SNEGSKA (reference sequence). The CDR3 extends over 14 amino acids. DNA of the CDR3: TGCAGTGCTAGAGTTCGCCGCGGGGCAGTGGCCCAGTACTTC. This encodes CSARVRRGAVAQYF.

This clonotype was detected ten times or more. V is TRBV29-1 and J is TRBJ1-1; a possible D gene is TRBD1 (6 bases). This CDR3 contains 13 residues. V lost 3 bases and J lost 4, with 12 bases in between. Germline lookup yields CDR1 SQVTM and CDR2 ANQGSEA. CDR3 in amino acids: CSVDRGPSTEAFF. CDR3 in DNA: TGCAGCGTTGATCGGGGGCCGAGCACTGAAGCTTTCTTT.

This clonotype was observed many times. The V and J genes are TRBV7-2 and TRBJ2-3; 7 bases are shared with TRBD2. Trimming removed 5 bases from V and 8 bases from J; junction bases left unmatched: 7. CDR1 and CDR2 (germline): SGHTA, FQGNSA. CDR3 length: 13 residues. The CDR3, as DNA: TGTGCCAGCAGCCTGACGGGAGGCGGTACGCAGTATTTT. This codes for CASSLTGGGTQYF.

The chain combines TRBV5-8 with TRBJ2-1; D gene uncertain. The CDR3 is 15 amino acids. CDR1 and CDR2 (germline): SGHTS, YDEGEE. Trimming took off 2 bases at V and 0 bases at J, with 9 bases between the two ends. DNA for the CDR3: TGTGCCAGCAGCTTCCGGGCTAGCTCCTACAATGAGCAGTTCTTC. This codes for CASSFRASSYNEQFF.

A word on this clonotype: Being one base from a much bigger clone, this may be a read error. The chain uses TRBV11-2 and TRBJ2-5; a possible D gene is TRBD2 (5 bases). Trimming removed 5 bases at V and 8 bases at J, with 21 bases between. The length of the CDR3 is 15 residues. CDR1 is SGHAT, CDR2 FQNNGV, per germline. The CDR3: CASSLSGSGIDTQYF. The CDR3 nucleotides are TGTGCCAGCAGCCTAAGTGGGTCGGGGATAGATACCCAGTACTTC.

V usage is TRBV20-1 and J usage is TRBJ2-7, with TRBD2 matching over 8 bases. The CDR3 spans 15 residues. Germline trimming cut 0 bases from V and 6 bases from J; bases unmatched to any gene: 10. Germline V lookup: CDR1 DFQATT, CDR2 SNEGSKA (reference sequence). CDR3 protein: CSARDYGRALGEQYF. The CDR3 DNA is TGCAGTGCTAGAGACTACGGGAGGGCCCTCGGCGAGCAGTACTTC.

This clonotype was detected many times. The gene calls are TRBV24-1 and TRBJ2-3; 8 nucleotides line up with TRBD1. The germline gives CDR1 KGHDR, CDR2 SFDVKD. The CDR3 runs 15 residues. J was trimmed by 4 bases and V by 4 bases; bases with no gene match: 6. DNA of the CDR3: TGTGCCACCAGTGACTCGGGACAGGACCCAGATACGCAGTATTTT. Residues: CATSDSGQDPDTQYF.

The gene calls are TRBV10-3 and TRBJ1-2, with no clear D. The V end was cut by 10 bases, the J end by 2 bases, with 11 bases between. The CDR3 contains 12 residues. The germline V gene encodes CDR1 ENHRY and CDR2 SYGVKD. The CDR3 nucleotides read TGTGCCACCTCTGGAGGGAACTATGGCTACACCTTC. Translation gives CATSGGNYGYTF.

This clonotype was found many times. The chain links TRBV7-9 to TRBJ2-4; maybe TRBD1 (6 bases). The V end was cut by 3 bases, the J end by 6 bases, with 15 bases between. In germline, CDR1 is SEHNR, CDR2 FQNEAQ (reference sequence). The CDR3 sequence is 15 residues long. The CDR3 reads CASSFGTLGLNIQYF. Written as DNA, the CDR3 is TGTGCCAGCAGCTTCGGGACACTGGGATTAAACATTCAGTACTTC.

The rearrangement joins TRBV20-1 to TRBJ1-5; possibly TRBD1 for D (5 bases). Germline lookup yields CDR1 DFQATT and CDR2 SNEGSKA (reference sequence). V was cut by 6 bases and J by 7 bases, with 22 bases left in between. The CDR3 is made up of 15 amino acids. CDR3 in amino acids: CSAGDSRSGEQPQHF. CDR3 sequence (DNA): TGCAGTGCAGGGGACTCCCGATCGGGCGAGCAGCCCCAGCATTTT.

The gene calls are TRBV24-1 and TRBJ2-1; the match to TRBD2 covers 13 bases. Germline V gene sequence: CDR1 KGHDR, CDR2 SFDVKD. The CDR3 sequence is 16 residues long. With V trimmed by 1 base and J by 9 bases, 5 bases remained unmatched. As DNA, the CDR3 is TGTGCCACCAGTGATTTTCGACTAGCGGGAGGTGGTGAGCAGTTCTTC. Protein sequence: CATSDFRLAGGGEQFF.

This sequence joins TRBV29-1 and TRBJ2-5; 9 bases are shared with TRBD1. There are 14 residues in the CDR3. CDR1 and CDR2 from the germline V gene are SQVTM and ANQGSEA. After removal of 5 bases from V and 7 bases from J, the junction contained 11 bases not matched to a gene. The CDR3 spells CSVSPGQGQRTQYF. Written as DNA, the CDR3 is TGCAGCGTTTCACCGGGACAGGGCCAAAGGACCCAGTACTTC.

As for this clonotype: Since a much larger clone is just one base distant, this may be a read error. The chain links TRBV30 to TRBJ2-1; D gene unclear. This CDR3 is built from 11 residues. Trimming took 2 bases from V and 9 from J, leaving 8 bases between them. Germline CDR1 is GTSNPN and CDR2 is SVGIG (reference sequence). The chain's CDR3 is CAWSLFTEQFF. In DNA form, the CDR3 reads TGTGCCTGGAGTCTCTTTACTGAGCAGTTCTTC.

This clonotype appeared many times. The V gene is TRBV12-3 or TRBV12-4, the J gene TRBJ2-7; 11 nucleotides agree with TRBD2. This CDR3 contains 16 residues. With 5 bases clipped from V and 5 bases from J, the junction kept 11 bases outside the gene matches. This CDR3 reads CASSPEFSGRAHEQYF. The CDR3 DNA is TGTGCCAGCAGTCCCGAATTTAGCGGGAGGGCCCACGAGCAGTACTTC.